Included here is one TCR beta chain sequence, with context. Per the original methods: Amplification of reference gene primers was used by the study to estimate nucleated cell counts. Clones were read by immunoSEQ multiplex PCR, and TCRdb kept only the in-frame ones, dropping some. V, J and clone size derive from that table, while D and trimming were established from the DNA sequence. Of 380,000 or so clones listed, roughly 90% are singletons. The V and J ends lost 3 bases and 0 bases, in that order; junction bases with no gene match: 1. Germline CDR1 is SGHRS and CDR2 is YFSETQ. This CDR3 comprises 14 residues. These data belong to a study of blood T cell repertoires in COVID-19.

The sample consisted of PBMCs or T cells enriched from blood (not recorded which). The chain has TRBV5-1 and TRBJ1-1; 8 bases agree with TRBD1. The TCR sequence derives from a woman aged 30 to 39 with acute COVID-19. In DNA, the CDR3 is TGCGCCAGCAGCTGGACAGGGTTGAACACTGAAGCTTTCTTT. It specifies CASSWTGLNTEAFF.